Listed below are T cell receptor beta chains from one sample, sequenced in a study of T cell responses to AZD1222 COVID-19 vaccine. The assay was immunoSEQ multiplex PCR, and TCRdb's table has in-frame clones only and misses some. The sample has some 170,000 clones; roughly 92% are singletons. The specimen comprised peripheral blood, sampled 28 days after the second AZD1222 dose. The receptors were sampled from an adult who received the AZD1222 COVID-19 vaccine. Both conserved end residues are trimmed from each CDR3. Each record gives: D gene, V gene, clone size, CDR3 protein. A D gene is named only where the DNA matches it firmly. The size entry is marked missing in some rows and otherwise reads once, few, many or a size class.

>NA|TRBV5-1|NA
ASSPRDGLNYGYT
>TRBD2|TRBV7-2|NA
ASSLNGLAGADTQY
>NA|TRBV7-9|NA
ASSLARGTRSNQPQH
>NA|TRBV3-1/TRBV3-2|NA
ASSQEDLNTEAF
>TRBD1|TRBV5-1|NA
ASRSQQGLFFSGANVLT
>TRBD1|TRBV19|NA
ASSIWDSGYSGANVLT
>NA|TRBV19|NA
ATWAVHYGYT
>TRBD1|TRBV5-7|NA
ARAMDRGTGELF
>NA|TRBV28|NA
ASSPLRDTQY
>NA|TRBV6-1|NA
ASSERREAF
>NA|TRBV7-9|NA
ASTPGGYT
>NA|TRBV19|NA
ASSMARGYEQY
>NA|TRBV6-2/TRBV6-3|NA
ASSYSPLRVSYEQY
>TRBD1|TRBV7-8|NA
ASRGQGPGGYT
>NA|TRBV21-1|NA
ASSPLSGGVQEGTQY
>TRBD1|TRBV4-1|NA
ASRGGQGANTEAF
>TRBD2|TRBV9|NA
ASSVGGTSGQETQY
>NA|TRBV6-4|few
ASSPDGSGGYEQF
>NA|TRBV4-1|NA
ASSQDRGAQGGQPQH
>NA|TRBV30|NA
AWSAGSQNEKLF
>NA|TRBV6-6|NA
ASSTNVQGEQY
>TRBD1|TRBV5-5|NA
ASSIGQGATKETQY
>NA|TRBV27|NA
ASNNLRTGIYEQY
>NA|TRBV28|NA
ASNLLYGQTNQPQH
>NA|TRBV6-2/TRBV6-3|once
ASSTETRRLLGEQF
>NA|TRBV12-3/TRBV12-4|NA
ASSLPNEQF
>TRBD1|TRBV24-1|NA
ATRGTGGTDTQY